A selection of T cell receptor beta chains follows, all from one sample in a study of cytotoxic CD8 clonotypes in ibrutinib-treated CLL. Assay: immunoSEQ multiplex PCR; the TCRdb copy retains only in-frame clones and omits some. Among approximately 350,000 clones, 67% were seen once, and the ten largest hold around 6.5%. The sample here was PBMCs, taken after 36 months of ibrutinib treatment. The receptors derive from a human donor with chronic lymphocytic leukemia. CDR3s include the opening cysteine and the closing phenylalanine or tryptophan. A D gene is named only where the DNA matches it firmly. Clone size is shown for a subset of rows, as once, few, many or a class of expanded clone.

clone size,D gene,V gene,J gene,CDR3 DNA,CDR3 protein
NA,TRBD1,TRBV6-6,TRBJ2-1,TGTGCCAGCAGTTACTCTTTCAGGGACAGCCACAATGAGCAGTTCTTC,CASSYSFRDSHNEQFF
NA,TRBD1,TRBV5-1,TRBJ1-1,TGCGCCAGCAGCTTCGGACAGGGGGCTAGAACTGAAGCTTTCTTT,CASSFGQGARTEAFF
NA,NA,TRBV6-6,TRBJ1-5,TGTGCCAGCAGGATGGGCCTGTATAGCAATCAGCCCCAGCATTTT,CASRMGLYSNQPQHF
NA,NA,TRBV18,TRBJ1-4,TGTGCCAGCTCACCATATCGGCGGGCGAATGAAAAACTGTTTTTT,CASSPYRRANEKLFF
few,TRBD1,TRBV4-2,TRBJ1-4,TGTGCCAGCAGCCAAGACCGACAGGGGGGTAATGAAAAACTGTTTTTT,CASSQDRQGGNEKLFF
few,NA,TRBV6-6,TRBJ1-5,TGTGCCAGCAGTTACGTAGATAGCAATCAGCCCCAGCATTTT,CASSYVDSNQPQHF
few,NA,TRBV4-1,TRBJ2-5,TGCGCCAGCAGCCAAGATAGGAGTCTAGCGGAGACCCAGTACTTC,CASSQDRSLAETQYF
NA,NA,TRBV7-3,TRBJ1-5,TGTGCCAGCAGCTTAGAAAGGGCCCCCAGGCAGCCCCAGCATTTT,CASSLERAPRQPQHF
NA,NA,TRBV7-3,TRBJ2-5,TGTGCCAGCAGCTCGGGTCCGAAAGAGACCCAGTACTTC,CASSSGPKETQYF
NA,NA,TRBV29-1,TRBJ2-1,TGCAGCGTTGCGGGACGGCTCTACAATGAGCAGTTCTTC,CSVAGRLYNEQFF
NA,NA,TRBV4-1,TRBJ1-5,TGCGCCAGCAGCCACCAACAGGGAAGAAATCAGCCCCAGCATTTT,CASSHQQGRNQPQHF
NA,NA,TRBV5-1,TRBJ2-5,TGCGCCAGCAGCTTGGCCTGGCCCCAAGAGACCCAGTACTTC,CASSLAWPQETQYF
few,NA,TRBV18,TRBJ2-5,TGTGCCAGCTCACCAATGAGGTCGGTGGAGACCCAGTACTTC,CASSPMRSVETQYF
NA,TRBD2,TRBV2,TRBJ2-7,TGTGCCAGCAGTGAAGGGGGACTAGCGGGAGGGGATACCTACGAGCAGTACTTC,CASSEGGLAGGDTYEQYF
NA,TRBD2,TRBV29-1,TRBJ2-7,TGCAGCGTTGTGGCGGGAGGCCTTTACGAGCAGTACTTC,CSVVAGGLYEQYF
NA,NA,TRBV4-1,TRBJ2-7,TGCGCCAGCAGCCAAGAGCAGGGGCGAGGCTACGAGCAGTACTTC,CASSQEQGRGYEQYF
NA,NA,TRBV10-1,TRBJ2-2,TGCGCCAGCAGTACCGACACCGGGGAGCTGTTTTTT,CASSTDTGELFF
NA,TRBD1,TRBV2,TRBJ2-3,TGTGCCAGCAGTTTAAACAGGGGGCAGGGCACAGATACGCAGTATTTT,CASSLNRGQGTDTQYF
NA,NA,TRBV5-1,TRBJ1-4,TGCGCCAGCAGCCTATACAGAGGAGATGAAAAACTGTTTTTT,CASSLYRGDEKLFF
NA,NA,TRBV19,TRBJ2-1,TGTGCCAGTAGTATCGCAGAGTACAATGAGCAGTTCTTC,CASSIAEYNEQFF
NA,NA,TRBV28,TRBJ2-1,TGTGCCAGCAGTTTGCCCACGGGCGATGAGCAGTTCTTC,CASSLPTGDEQFF
NA,NA,TRBV15,TRBJ1-1,TGTGCCACCAGCAGGAACCTCTTGCTTGAGGATGAAGCTTTCTTT,CATSRNLLLEDEAFF
NA,TRBD1,TRBV27,TRBJ2-7,TGTGCCAGCAGCCCGGACAGGGGGCTACCGCAGTACTTC,CASSPDRGLPQYF
NA,TRBD2,TRBV7-9,TRBJ2-3,TGTGCCAGCAGCTTAGCGGGGGGGATCACAGATACGCAGTATTTT,CASSLAGGITDTQYF
few,NA,TRBV10-3,TRBJ1-2,TGTGCCATCCGGCAGGAGTATGGCTACACCTTC,CAIRQEYGYTF
NA,NA,TRBV9,TRBJ2-1,TGTGCCAGCAGCGTAGAGGATGAGCAGTTCTTC,CASSVEDEQFF
NA,TRBD1,TRBV29-1,TRBJ1-2,TGCAGCGGGGGACAGGGAGGGTATGGCTACACCTTC,CSGGQGGYGYTF
NA,TRBD2,TRBV10-2,TRBJ2-1,TGCGCCAGCAGTGCGGTAGCGGGAAGTGTCAATGAGCAGTTCTTC,CASSAVAGSVNEQFF
NA,NA,TRBV15,TRBJ1-5,TGTGCCACCAGCAGAAAAGTCAATCAGCCCCAGCATTTT,CATSRKVNQPQHF
NA,NA,TRBV18,TRBJ2-2,TGTGCCAGCTCACCAATCGGCGGGGAGCTGTTTTTT,CASSPIGGELFF
few,TRBD2,TRBV5-1,TRBJ2-3,TGCGCCAGCAGCTCCGGCGGAGCGGGGGGCCGGCGGAGCACAGATACGCAGTATTTT,CASSSGGAGGRRSTDTQYF
NA,NA,TRBV2,TRBJ2-3,TGTGCCAGCAGTGAAACCCGGACAGATACGCAGTATTTT,CASSETRTDTQYF
NA,NA,TRBV2,TRBJ1-1,TGTGCCAGCAGTCAGACAGCACTAAACACTGAAGCTTTCTTT,CASSQTALNTEAFF
NA,NA,TRBV19,TRBJ2-5,TGTGCCAGTAGTGAGGCAGGGCTCATGAAGACCCAGTACTTC,CASSEAGLMKTQYF
NA,NA,TRBV19,TRBJ2-7,TGTGCCAGTAGTATAGCTCACAGCTCCTACGAGCAGTACTTC,CASSIAHSSYEQYF
NA,NA,TRBV5-1,TRBJ1-4,TGCGCCAGCAGCCTGGGGAGCCGTAATGAAAAACTGTTTTTT,CASSLGSRNEKLFF
NA,NA,TRBV6-5,TRBJ2-1,TGTGCCAGCAGTCCCCTGGGTAGTTCCGGGGCAAAGCAGTTCTTC,CASSPLGSSGAKQFF
few,NA,TRBV29-1,TRBJ1-2,TGCAGCGTTGAGTATACAGCTTACTATGGCTACACCTTC,CSVEYTAYYGYTF
NA,NA,TRBV9,TRBJ1-2,TGTGCCAGCAGCGTATCGGAGGGATATGGCTACACCTTC,CASSVSEGYGYTF
NA,TRBD1,TRBV7-2,TRBJ2-1,TGTGCCAGCAGCGGTAAAAGCGCCCGGGACAGACCCTACAATGAGCAGTTCTTC,CASSGKSARDRPYNEQFF
NA,NA,TRBV2,TRBJ2-7,TGTGCCAGCAGTGTCACAGGGTGGAGCTCCTACGAGCAGTACTTC,CASSVTGWSSYEQYF
NA,TRBD2,TRBV11-3,TRBJ2-5,TGTGCCAGCAGTACTAGCGGGAAAGAGACCCAGTACTTC,CASSTSGKETQYF
few,TRBD2,TRBV9,TRBJ2-7,TGTGCCAGCAGCGTAGGGACTAGCGGGAGCGAGCAGTACTTC,CASSVGTSGSEQYF
few,TRBD1,TRBV28,TRBJ2-2,TGTGCCAGCAGGGGGACAGCGAACACCGGGGAGCTGTTTTTT,CASRGTANTGELFF
NA,NA,TRBV5-5,TRBJ2-5,TGTGCCAGCAGCTTAACAGGGACACAAGAGACCCAGTACTTC,CASSLTGTQETQYF
NA,NA,TRBV13,TRBJ1-2,TGTGCCAGCAGCTGGGGTCCGGGACTCCCCCCTGATGGCTACACCTTC,CASSWGPGLPPDGYTF
NA,NA,TRBV29-1,TRBJ1-1,TGCAGCGTTGAAGCCCTGTTGAGGACTGAAGCTTTCTTT,CSVEALLRTEAFF
NA,TRBD2,TRBV4-1,TRBJ2-5,TGCGCCAGCAGCCAACAATGGACTAGCGGGAGCCGGGGTTGGGGTATTCAGTACTTC,CASSQQWTSGSRGWGIQYF
once,NA,TRBV5-1,TRBJ1-2,TGCGCCAGCAGCTTGGCAAGTGTCGGCTATGGCTACACCTTC,CASSLASVGYGYTF
NA,TRBD1,TRBV15,TRBJ2-1,TGTGCCACCACCTCGGGACAGGGTGACAATGAGCAGTTCTTC,CATTSGQGDNEQFF
NA,NA,TRBV7-6,TRBJ2-7,TGTGCCAGCAGCCCTCAAGTCTCCTACGAGCAGTACTTC,CASSPQVSYEQYF
few,TRBD2,TRBV7-3,TRBJ2-5,TGTGCCAGCAGCTCAACGACTAGCGGGAGTTTGGAGACCCAGTACTTC,CASSSTTSGSLETQYF
NA,NA,TRBV29-1,TRBJ2-7,TGCAGCGTTGTCGCAGGAGGCGTCTCCTACGAGCAGTACTTC,CSVVAGGVSYEQYF
NA,NA,TRBV6-5,TRBJ1-2,TGTGCCAGCGGTGGACACCCTTACGCCTACACCTTC,CASGGHPYAYTF
few,NA,TRBV14,TRBJ2-7,TGTGCCAGCAGCCAAGTCGGGGGTAGCGAGCAGTACTTC,CASSQVGGSEQYF
few,NA,TRBV27,TRBJ2-2,TGTGCCAGCAGTCTGACAGTGAACACCGGGGAGCTGTTTTTT,CASSLTVNTGELFF
NA,TRBD2,TRBV7-6,TRBJ2-3,TGTGCCAGCAGCCACGGGACTAGCGGGTCATCAGATACGCAGTATTTT,CASSHGTSGSSDTQYF
NA,NA,TRBV19,TRBJ2-3,TGTGCCAGTAGTATAGCCCCAGCTAATTGGGATACGCAGTATTTT,CASSIAPANWDTQYF
few,NA,TRBV27,TRBJ2-7,TGTGCCAGCAGAAGACTAGGGGTCTACGAGCAGTACTTC,CASRRLGVYEQYF
NA,NA,TRBV18,TRBJ1-1,TGTGCCAGCTCACCCAATTCAGGGAGTACTGAAGCTTTCTTT,CASSPNSGSTEAFF